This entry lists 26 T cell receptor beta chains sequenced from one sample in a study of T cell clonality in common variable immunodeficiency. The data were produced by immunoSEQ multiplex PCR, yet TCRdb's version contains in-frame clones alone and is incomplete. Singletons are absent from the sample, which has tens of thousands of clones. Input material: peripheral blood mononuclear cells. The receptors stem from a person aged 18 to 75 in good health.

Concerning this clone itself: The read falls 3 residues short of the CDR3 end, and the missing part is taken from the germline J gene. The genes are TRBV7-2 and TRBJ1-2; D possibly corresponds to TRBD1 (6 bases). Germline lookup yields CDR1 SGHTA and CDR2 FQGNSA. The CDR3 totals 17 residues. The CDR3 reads CASSLAAGRGRYNDYTF. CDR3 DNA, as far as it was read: TGTGCCAGCAGCTTAGCCGCCGGGAGGGGGAGGTACAATGAC.

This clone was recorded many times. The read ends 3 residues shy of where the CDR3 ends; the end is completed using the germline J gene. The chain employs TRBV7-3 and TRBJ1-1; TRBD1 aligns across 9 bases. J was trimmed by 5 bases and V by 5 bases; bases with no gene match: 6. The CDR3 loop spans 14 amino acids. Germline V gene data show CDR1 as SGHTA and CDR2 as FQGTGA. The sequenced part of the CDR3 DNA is TGTGCCAGCAGCCCACGGACAGGGGTGACTGAA. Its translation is CASSPRTGVTE. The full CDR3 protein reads CASSPRTGVTEAFF.

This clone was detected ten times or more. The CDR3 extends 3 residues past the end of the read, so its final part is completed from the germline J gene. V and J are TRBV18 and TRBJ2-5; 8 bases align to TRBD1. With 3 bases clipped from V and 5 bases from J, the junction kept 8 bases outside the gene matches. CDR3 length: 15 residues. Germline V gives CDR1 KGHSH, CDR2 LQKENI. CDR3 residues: CASSPSGQGTETQYF. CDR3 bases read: TGTGCCAGCTCACCCTCTGGACAGGGCACCGAGACC.

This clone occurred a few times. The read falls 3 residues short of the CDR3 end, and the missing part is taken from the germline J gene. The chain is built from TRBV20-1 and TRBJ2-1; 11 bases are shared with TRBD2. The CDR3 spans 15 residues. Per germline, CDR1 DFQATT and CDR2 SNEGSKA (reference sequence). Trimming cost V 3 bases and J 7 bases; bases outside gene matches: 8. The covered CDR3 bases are TGCAGTGCTAGGGATCTAGCGGGGGGCGGGAATGAG. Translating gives CSARDLAGGGNE. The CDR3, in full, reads CSARDLAGGGNEQFF.

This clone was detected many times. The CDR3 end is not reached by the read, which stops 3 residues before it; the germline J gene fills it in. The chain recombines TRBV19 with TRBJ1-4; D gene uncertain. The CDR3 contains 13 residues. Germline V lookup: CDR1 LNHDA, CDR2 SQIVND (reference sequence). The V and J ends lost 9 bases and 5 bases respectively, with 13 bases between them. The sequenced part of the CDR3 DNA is TGTGCCAGCGGCAGGATGTTAAATGAAAAA. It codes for CASGRMLNEK. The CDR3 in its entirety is CASGRMLNEKLFF. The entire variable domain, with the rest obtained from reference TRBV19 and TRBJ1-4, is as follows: DGGITQSPKYLFRKEGQNVTLSCEQNLNHDAMYWYRQDPGQGLRLIYYSQIVNDFQKGDIAEGYSVSREKKESFPLTVTSAQKNPTAFYLCASGRMLNEKLFFGSGTQLSVL.

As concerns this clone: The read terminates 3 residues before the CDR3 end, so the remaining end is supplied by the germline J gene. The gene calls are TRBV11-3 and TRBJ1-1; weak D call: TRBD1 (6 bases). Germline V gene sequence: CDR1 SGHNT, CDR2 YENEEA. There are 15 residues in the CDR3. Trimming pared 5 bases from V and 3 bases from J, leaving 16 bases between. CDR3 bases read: TGTGCCAGCAGCCCCTGGGACACTGGGGACACTGAA. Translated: CASSPWDTGDTE. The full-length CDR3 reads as CASSPWDTGDTEAFF.

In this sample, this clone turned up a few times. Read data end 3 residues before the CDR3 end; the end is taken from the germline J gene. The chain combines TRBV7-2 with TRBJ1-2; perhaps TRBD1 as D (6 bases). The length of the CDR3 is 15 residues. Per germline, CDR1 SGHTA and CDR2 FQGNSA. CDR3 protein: CASSLRLAGAYDYTF. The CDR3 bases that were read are TGTGCCAGCAGCTTAAGACTAGCGGGGGCCTACGAC. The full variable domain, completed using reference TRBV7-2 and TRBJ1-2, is GAGVSQSPSNKVTEKGKDVELRCDPISGHTALYWYRQSLGQGLEFLIYFQGNSAPDKSGLPSDRFSAERTGGSVSTLTIQRTQQEDSAVYLCASSLRLAGAYDYTFGSGTRLTVV.

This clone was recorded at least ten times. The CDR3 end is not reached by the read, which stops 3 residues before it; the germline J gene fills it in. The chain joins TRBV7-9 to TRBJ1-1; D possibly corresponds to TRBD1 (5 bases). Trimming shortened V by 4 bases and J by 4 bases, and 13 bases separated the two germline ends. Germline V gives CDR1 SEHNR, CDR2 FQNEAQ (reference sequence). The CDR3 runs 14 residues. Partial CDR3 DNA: TGTGCCAGCAGCTCCAGGCGCGGGGGCACTGAA. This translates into CASSSRRGGTE. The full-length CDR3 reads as CASSSRRGGTEAFF.

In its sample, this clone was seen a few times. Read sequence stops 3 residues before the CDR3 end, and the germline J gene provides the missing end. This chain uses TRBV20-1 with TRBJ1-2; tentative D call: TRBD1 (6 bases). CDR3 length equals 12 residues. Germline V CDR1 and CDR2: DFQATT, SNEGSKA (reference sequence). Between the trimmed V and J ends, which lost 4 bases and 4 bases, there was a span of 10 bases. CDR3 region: CSATGGAYGYTF. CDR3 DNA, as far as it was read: TGCAGTGCTACCGGGGGGGCCTATGGC.

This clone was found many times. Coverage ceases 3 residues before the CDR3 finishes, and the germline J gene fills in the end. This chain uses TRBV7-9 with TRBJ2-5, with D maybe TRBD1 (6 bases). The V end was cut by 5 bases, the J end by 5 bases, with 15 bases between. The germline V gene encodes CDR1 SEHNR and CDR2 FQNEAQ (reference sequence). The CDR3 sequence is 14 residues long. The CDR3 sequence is CASSHRVEGETQYF. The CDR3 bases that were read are TGTGCCAGCAGCCACAGGGTAGAGGGTGAGACC.

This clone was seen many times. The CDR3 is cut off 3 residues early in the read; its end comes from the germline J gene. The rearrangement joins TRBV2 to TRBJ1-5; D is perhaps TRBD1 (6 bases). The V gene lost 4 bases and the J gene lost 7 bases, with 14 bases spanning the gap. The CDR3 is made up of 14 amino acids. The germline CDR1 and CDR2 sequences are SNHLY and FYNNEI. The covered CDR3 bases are TGTGCCAGCAGTGCTCGACAGGCAGGACAGCCC. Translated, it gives CASSARQAGQP. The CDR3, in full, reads CASSARQAGQPQHF.

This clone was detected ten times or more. The CDR3 here is CASRGAGYLRSSYEQYF. The covered CDR3 bases are TGTGCTAGCCGAGGGGCAGGGTACCTTAGGAGCTCCTACGAG. The rearrangement links TRBV12-5 to TRBJ2-7; either TRBD1 or TRBD2 may supply D (5 bases each). The CDR3 end is not reached by the read, which stops 3 residues before it; the germline J gene fills it in. Trimming stripped 9 bases from V and 0 bases from J, with 24 bases between. The length of the CDR3 is 17 residues. Germline V gene sequence: CDR1 LGHNT, CDR2 FRNRAP.

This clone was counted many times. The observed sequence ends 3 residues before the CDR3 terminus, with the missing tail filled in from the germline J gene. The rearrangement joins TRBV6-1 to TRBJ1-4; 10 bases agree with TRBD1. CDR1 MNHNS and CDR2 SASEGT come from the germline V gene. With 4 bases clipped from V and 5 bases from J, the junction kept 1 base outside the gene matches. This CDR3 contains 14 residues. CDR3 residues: CASSATGGNEKLFF. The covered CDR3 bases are TGTGCCAGCAGTGCGACAGGGGGCAATGAAAAA.

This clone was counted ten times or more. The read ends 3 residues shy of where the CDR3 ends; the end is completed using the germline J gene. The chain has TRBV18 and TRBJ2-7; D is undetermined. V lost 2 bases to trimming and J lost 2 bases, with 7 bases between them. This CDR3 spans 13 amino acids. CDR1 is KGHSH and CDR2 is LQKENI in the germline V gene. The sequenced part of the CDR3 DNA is TGTGCCAGCTCACCAAGGTCAGCCTACGAG. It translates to CASSPRSAYE. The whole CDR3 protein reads CASSPRSAYEQYF. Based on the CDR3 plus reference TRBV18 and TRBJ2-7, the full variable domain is NAGVMQNPRHLVRRRGQEARLRCSPMKGHSHVYWYRQLPEEGLKFMVYLQKENIIDESGMPKERFSAEFPKEGPSILRIQQVVRGDSAAYFCASSPRSAYEQYFGPGTRLTVT.

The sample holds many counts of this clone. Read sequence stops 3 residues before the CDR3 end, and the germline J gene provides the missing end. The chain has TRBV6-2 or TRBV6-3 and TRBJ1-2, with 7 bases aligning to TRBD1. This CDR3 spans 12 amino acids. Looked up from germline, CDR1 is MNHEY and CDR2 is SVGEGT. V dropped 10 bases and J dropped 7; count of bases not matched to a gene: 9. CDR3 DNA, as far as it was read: TGTGCCATCGACAGGGAAGGAGGTGGC. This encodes CAIDREGGG. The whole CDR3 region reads CAIDREGGGYTF.

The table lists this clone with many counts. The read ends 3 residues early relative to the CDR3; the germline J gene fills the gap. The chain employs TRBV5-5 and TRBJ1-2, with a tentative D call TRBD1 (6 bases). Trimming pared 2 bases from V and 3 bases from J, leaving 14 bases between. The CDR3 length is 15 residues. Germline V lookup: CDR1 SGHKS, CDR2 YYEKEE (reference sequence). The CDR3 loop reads CASSFMGAGDYGYTF. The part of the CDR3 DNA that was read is TGTGCCAGCAGCTTTATGGGGGCAGGTGACTATGGC.

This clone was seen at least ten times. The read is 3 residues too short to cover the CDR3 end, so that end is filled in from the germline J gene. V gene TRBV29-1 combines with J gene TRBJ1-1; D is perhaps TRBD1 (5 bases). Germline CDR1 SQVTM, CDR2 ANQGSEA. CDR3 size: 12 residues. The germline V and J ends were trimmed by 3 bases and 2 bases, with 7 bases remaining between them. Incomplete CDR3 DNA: TGCAGCGTTGACAGGGAAAACACTGAA. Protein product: CSVDRENTE. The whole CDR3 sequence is CSVDRENTEAFF.

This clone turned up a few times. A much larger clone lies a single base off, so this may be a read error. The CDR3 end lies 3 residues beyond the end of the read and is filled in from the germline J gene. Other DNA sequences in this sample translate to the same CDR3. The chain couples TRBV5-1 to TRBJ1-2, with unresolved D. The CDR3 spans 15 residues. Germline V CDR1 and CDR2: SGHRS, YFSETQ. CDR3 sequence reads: CASSLGAEAGYGYTF. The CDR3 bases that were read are TGCGCCAGCAGCTTGGGCGCCGAGGCGGGCTATGGA.

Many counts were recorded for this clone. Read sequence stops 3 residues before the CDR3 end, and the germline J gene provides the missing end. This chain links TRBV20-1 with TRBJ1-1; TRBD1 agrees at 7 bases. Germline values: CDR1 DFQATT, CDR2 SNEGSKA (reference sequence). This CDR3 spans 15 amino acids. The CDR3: CSAPGEAGGKDRAFF. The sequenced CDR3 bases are TGCAGTGCCCCCGGGGAGGCAGGGGGTAAGGATAGG.

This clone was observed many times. The DNA read from the CDR3 is TGTGCCAGCAGCCCAGGGGGAGCCTACGAG. It codes for CASSPGGAYE. The complete CDR3 protein is CASSPGGAYEQYF. This chain joins TRBV5-6 and TRBJ2-7; 7 nucleotides align to TRBD1. The observed sequence ends 3 residues before the CDR3 terminus, with the missing tail filled in from the germline J gene. Trimming removed 4 bases from V and 2 bases from J; junction bases left unmatched: 3. The germline CDR1 and CDR2 sequences are SGHDT and YYEEEE. This CDR3 contains 13 residues.

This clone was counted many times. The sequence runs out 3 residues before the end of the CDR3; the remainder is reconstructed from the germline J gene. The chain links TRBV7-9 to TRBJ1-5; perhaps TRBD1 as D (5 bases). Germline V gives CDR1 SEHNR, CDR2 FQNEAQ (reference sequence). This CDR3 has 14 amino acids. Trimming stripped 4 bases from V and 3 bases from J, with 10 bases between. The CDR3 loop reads CASSYGGVNQPQHF. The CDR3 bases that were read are TGTGCCAGCAGCTACGGGGGAGTCAATCAGCCC.

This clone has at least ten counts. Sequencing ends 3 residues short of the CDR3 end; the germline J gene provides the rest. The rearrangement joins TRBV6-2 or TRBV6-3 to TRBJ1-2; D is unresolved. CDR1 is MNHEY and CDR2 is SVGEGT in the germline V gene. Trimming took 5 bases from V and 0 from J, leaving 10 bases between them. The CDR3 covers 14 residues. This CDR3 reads CASSRHTSNYGYTF. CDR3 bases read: TGTGCCAGCAGTAGACATACTTCTAACTATGGC.

The DNA read from the CDR3 is TGTGCCTGGAGTAAATTCTCTGAA. Translating it yields CAWSKFSE. The entire CDR3 reads CAWSKFSEAFF. This rearrangement joins TRBV30 to TRBJ1-1; the D is unclear. The CDR3 end lies 3 residues beyond the end of the read and is filled in from the germline J gene. CDR1 is GTSNPN, CDR2 SVGIG, per germline (reference sequence). V lost 2 bases to trimming and J lost 6 bases, with 7 bases between them. The CDR3 is 11 amino acids.

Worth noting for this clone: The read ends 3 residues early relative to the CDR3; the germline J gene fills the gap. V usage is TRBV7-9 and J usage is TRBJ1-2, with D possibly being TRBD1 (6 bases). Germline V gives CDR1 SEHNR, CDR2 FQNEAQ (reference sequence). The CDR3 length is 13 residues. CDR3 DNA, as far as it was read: TGTGCCAGCAGTTCCTCAGGGGTCAACGAC. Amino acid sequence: CASSSSGVND. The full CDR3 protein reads CASSSSGVNDYTF.

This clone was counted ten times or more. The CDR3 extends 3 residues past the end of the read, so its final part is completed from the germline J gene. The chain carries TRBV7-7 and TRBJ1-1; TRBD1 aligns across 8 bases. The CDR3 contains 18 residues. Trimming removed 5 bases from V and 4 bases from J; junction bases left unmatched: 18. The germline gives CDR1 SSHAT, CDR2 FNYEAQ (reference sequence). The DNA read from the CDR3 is TGTGCCAGCAGCCCGTTGGGGGCAGGGGGCGTGAGGGGCACTGAA. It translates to CASSPLGAGGVRGTE. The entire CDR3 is CASSPLGAGGVRGTEAFF.

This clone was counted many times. The CDR3 region is CASSVDPGLGRNEQFF. CDR3 bases read: TGCGCCAGCAGCGTGGACCCGGGACTAGGGCGGAATGAG. This chain connects TRBV5-1 to TRBJ2-1, with TRBD2 matching 8 bases. The read finishes 3 residues shy of the CDR3 end, and the germline J gene is used to complete it. The CDR3 has 16 amino acids. The J segment lost 7 bases and the V segment lost 4 bases, leaving 13 bases of the junction unmatched. Germline V gene data show CDR1 as SGHRS and CDR2 as YFSETQ.